The clone carrying this TCR beta chain was recorded at least ten times. The data derive from a study of tumor-infiltrating lymphocytes in oesophageal squamous cell carcinoma. CDR3 length equals 17 residues. V dropped 2 bases and J dropped 2 bases, with 17 bases sitting between them. Germline V gives CDR1 SGHNT, CDR2 YYREEE (reference sequence). In TCRdb, the PCR reads were re-called with MiXCR into one record per CDR3 protein. The repertoire holds thousands of distinct CDR3 sequences, with less than 20% as singletons. Input material: blood. The chain uses TRBV5-4 and TRBJ1-3; tentatively, D is TRBD1 (5 bases). This sequence originates from a male donor with esophageal squamous cell carcinoma. The CDR3: CASSFRGTEKTGNTIYF. CDR3 in DNA: TGTGCCAGCAGCTTCCGAGGGACGGAAAAAACTGGAAACACCATATATTTT.